This TCR beta chain was captured in a study of T-cell memory formation after mild COVID-19. Trimming took 2 bases from V and 5 from J, leaving 7 bases between them. The germline CDR1 and CDR2 sequences are MNHNY and SVGAGI (reference sequence). The CDR3 is 13 amino acids. This clonotype was observed a handful of times. MiXCR, applied by TCRdb to the 5' RACE reads, yields one record per CDR3 protein. The table has fewer than 300,000 distinct CDR3 sequences, 16% seen once; the top ten hold roughly a fifth. The material sequenced was PBMCs or a T cell subset sorted from them (not recorded which). The source is a man younger than 35 who had mild COVID-19 (a few samples of this study predate the infection). Cell type and time point are not known. The chain has TRBV6-6 and TRBJ1-5; no definite D call. The CDR3 loop is CASSYIQYQPQHF. DNA for the CDR3: TGTGCCAGCAGTTACATCCAGTATCAGCCCCAGCATTTT.